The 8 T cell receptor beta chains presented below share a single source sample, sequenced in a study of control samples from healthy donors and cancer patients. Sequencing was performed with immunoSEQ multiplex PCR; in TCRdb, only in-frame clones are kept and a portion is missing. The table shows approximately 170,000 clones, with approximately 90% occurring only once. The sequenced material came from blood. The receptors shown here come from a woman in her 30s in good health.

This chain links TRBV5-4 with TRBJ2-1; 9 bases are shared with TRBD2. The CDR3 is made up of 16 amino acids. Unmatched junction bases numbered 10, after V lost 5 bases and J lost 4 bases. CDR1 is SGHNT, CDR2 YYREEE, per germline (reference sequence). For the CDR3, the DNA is TGTGCCAGCAGAACACATAGCGGGAGATCTTACAATGAGCAGTTCTTC. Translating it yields CASRTHSGRSYNEQFF.

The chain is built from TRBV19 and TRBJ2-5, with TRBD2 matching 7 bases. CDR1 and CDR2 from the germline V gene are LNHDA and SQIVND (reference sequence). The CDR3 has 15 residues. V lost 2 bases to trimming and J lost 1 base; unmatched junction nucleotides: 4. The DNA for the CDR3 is TGTGCCAGTAGTATATTCGGGGGGACCCAAGAGACCCAGTACTTC. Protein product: CASSIFGGTQETQYF.

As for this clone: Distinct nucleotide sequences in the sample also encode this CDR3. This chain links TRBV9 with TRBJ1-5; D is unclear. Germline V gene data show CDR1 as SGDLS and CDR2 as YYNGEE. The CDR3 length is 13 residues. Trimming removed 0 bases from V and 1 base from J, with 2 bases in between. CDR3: CASSVGSNQPQHF. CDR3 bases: TGTGCCAGCAGCGTAGGGAGCAATCAGCCCCAGCATTTT.

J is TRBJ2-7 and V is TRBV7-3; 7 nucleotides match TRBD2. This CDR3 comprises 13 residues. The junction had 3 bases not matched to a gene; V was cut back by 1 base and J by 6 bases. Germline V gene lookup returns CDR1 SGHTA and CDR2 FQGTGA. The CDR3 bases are TGTGCCAGCAGCTTAAATTGGGGGGGCGAGCAGTACTTC. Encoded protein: CASSLNWGGEQYF.

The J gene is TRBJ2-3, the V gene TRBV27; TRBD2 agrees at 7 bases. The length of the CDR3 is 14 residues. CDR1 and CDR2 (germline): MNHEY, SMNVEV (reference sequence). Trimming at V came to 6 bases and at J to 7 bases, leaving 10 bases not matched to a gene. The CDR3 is CASRGTGGLNTQYF. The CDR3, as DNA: TGTGCCAGCAGGGGGACGGGAGGTTTGAATACGCAGTATTTT.

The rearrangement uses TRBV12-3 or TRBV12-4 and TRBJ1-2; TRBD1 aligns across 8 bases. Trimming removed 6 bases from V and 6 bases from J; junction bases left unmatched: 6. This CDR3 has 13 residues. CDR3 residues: CASRMDRVDGYTF. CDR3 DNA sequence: TGTGCCAGCAGAATGGACAGGGTGGATGGCTACACCTTC.

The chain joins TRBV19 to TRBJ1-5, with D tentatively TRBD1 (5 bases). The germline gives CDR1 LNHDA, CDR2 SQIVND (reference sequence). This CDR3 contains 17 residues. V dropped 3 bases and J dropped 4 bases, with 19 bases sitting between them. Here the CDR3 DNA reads TGTGCCAGTAGTATTGGTGTTCGGTTGGGGGAAAATCAGCCCCAGCATTTT. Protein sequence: CASSIGVRLGENQPQHF.

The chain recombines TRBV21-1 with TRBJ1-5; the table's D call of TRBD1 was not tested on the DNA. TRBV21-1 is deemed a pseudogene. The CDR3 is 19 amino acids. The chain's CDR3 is CASSTGGPGQDNSNQPQHF. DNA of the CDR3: TGTGCCAGCAGCACCGGAGGGCCGGGACAGGATAATAGCAATCAGCCCCAGCATTTT.